This TCR beta chain appears in the sequencing data of a study of control samples from healthy donors and cancer patients. Germline V gene sequence: CDR1 MDHEN, CDR2 SYDVKM. With 1 base clipped from V and 3 bases from J, the junction kept 18 bases outside the gene matches. The CDR3 consists of 20 residues. Using immunoSEQ multiplex PCR, the repertoire was profiled, and TCRdb retains in-frame clones only, with some absent. This sample contains fewer than 200,000 clones. This TCR was sampled from a woman aged 25 to 45 in good health. Sequenced material: blood. The chain links TRBV28 to TRBJ1-5; 7 bases line up with TRBD1. The CDR3 sequence: CASSLFRLAGPTGTNQPQHF. CDR3 sequence (DNA): TGTGCCAGCAGTTTATTTCGGCTAGCCGGCCCGACAGGGACCAATCAGCCCCAGCATTTT. The whole variable domain, remainder taken from reference TRBV28 and TRBJ1-5, is DVKVTQSSRYLVKRTGEKVFLECVQDMDHENMFWYRQDPGLGLRLIYFSYDVKMKEKGDIPEGYSVSREKKERFSLILESASTNQTSMYLCASSLFRLAGPTGTNQPQHFGDGTRLSIL.